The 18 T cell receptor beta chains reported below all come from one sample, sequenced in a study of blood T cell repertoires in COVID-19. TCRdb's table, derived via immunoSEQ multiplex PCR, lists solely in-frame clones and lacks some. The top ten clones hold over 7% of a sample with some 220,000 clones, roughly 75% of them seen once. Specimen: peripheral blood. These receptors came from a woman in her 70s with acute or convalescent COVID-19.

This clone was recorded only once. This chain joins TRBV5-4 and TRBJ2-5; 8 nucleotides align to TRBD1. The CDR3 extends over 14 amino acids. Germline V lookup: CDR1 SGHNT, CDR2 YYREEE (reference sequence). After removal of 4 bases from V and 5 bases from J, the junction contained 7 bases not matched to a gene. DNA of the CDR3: TGTGCCAGCAGCCGGGACAGGAACTGGGAGACCCAGTACTTC. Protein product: CASSRDRNWETQYF.

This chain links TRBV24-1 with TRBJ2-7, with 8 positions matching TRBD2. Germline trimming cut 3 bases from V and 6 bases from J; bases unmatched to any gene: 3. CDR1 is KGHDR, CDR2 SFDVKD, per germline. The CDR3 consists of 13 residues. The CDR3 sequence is CATSDTGGGEQYF. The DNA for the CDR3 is TGTGCCACCAGTGATACGGGGGGGGGCGAGCAGTACTTC.

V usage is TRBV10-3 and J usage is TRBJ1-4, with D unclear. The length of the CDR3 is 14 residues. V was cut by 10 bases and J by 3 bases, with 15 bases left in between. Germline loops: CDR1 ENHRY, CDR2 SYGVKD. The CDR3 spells CATQPGDSNEKLFF. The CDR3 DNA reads TGTGCCACGCAGCCCGGTGACTCTAATGAAAAACTGTTTTTT.

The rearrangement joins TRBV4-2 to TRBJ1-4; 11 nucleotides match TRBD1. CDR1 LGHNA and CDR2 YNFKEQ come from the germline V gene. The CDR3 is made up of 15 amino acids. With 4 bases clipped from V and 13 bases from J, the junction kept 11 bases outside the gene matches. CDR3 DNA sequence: TGTGCCAGCAGCCCGTCCGGGACAGGGGGTGGGGGACTGTTTTTT. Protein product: CASSPSGTGGGGLFF.

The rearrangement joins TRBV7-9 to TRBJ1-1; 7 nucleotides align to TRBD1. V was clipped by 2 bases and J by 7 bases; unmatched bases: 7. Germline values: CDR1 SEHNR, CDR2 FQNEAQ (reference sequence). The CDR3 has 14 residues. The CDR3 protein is CASSLHDRAGEAFF. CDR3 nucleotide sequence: TGTGCCAGCAGCTTACATGACAGGGCTGGTGAAGCTTTCTTT.

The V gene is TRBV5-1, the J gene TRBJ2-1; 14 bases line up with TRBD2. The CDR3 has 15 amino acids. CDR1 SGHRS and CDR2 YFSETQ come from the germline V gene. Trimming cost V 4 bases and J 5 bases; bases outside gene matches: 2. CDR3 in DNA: TGCGCCAGCAGCACGGGACTAGCGGGGGACAATGAGCAGTTCTTC. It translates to CASSTGLAGDNEQFF.

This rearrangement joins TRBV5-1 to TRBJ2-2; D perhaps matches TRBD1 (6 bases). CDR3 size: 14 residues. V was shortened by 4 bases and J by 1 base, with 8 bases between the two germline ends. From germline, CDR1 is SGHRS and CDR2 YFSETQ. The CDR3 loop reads CASSEGGNTGELFF. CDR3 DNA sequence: TGCGCCAGCAGCGAAGGGGGGAACACCGGGGAGCTGTTTTTT.

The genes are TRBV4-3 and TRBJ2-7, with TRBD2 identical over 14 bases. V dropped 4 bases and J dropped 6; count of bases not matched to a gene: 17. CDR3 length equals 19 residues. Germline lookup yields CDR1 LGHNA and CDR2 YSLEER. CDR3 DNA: TGCGCCAGCAGCCGTGAGGTCCCGTTCGGACTAGCGGGGGGAGCCGAGCAGTACTTC. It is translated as CASSREVPFGLAGGAEQYF.

As DNA, the CDR3 is TGCGCCAGCAGCCAAAGGTTGGTAGCCAGTGGCATTGAGCAGTTCTTC. This gives the protein CASSQRLVASGIEQFF. The chain carries TRBV4-3 and TRBJ2-1, with D uncertain. The V gene's germline CDR1 is LGHNA and CDR2 YSLEER. V lost 2 bases, J lost 9 bases, and 20 bases lay in between. The CDR3 runs to 16 residues.

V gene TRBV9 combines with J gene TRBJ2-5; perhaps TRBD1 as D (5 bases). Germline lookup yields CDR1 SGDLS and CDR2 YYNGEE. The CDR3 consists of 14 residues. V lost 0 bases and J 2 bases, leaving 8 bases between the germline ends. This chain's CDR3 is CASSVATGQETQYF. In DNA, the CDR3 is TGTGCCAGCAGCGTAGCTACAGGTCAAGAGACCCAGTACTTC.

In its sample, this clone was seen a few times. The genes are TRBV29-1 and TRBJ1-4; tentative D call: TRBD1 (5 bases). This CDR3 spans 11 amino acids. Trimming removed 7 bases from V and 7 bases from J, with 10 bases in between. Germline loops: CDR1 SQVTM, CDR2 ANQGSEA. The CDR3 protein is CSGGEAEKLFF. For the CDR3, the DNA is TGCAGCGGAGGGGAGGCTGAAAAACTGTTTTTT.

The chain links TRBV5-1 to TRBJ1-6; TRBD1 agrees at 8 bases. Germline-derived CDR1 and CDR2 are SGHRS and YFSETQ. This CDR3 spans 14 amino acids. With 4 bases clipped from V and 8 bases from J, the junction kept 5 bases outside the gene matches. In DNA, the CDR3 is TGCGCCAGCAGCGAGGGGACAGGCTATTCACCCCTCCACTTT. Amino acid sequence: CASSEGTGYSPLHF.

This CDR3 is CATSDTVALEQYF. CDR3 nucleotides: TGTGCCACCAGTGACACAGTGGCGTTAGAGCAGTACTTC. The chain uses TRBV24-1 and TRBJ2-7, with D hard to call. Germline V CDR1 and CDR2: KGHDR, SFDVKD. This CDR3 has 13 amino acids. V was pared by 4 bases and J by 7 bases, with 13 bases between.

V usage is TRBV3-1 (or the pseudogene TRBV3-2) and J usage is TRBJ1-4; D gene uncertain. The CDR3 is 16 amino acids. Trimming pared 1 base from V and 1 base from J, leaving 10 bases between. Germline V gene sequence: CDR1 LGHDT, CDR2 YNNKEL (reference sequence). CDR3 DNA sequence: TGTGCCAGCAGCCAAGCCGCAGGTGGAACTAATGAAAAACTGTTTTTT. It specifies CASSQAAGGTNEKLFF.

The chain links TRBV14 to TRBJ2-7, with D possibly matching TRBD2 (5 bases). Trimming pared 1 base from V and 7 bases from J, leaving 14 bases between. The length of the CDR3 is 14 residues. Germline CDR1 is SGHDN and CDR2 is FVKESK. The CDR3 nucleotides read TGTGCCAGCAGCCAAGGAATGCGCGGGTGGGAGCAGTACTTC. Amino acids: CASSQGMRGWEQYF.

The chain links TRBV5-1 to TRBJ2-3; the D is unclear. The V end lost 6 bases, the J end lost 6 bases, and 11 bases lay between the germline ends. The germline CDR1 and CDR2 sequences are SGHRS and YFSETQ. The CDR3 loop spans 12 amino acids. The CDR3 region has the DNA TGCGCCAGCAAAGGAGTCCCCGATACGCAGTATTTT. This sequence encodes CASKGVPDTQYF.

The CDR3 region is CAWSVGGGETETQYF. The CDR3 DNA sequence: TGTGCCTGGAGTGTAGGAGGGGGCGAAACGGAGACCCAGTACTTC. The V call is TRBV30, the J call TRBJ2-5, with a possible D match to TRBD1 (7 bases). Germline assignment: CDR1 GTSNPN and CDR2 SVGIG (reference sequence). Trimming removed 0 bases from V and 5 bases from J, with 16 bases in between. The CDR3 runs 15 residues.

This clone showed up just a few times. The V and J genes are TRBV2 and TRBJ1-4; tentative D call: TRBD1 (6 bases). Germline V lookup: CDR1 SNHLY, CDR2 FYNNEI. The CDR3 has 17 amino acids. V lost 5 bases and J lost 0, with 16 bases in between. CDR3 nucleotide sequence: TGTGCCAGCAGTCTACAGGGAAGACATGCAACTAATGAAAAACTGTTTTTT. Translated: CASSLQGRHATNEKLFF.